This T cell receptor (beta chain) is from a study of blood T cells in healthy people across ages. This clonotype was seen once. What it binds is not known. The second PCR ran roughly 7 to 11 cycles with a sample-barcoded 5' primer and J-beta primers. TCRdb used MiXCR to reprocess the 5' RACE reads, holding one entry per CDR3 protein. The repertoire holds about 1,400,000 distinct CDR3 sequences, around 59% seen once, with 6.5% to 8.5% in the top ten. Germline CDR1 MGHDK, CDR2 SYGVNS. The CDR3 is 15 residues long. Trimming pared 6 bases from V and 4 bases from J, leaving 15 bases between. General study points: Nothing was known about donor CMV status, and this possibly confounded expanded clonotype changes.

Sequences were obtained from blood. The sequence came from a man in his late teens or twenties in good health. The rearrangement links TRBV25-1 to TRBJ1-4; D unresolved. The CDR3 DNA reads TGTGCCAGCAGGGACTGGGGAGGGATTAATGAAAAACTGTTTTTT. The encoded protein is CASRDWGGINEKLFF.